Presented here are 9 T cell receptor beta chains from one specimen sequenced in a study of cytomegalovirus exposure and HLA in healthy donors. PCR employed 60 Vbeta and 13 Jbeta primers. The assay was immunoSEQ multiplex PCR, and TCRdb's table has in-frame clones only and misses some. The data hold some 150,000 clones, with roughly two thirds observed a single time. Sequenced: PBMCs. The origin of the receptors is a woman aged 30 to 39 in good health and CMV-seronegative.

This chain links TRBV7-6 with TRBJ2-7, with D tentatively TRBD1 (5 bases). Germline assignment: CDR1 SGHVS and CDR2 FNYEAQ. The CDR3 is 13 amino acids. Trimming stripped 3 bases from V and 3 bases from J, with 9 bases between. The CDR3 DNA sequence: TGTGCCAGCAGCTTGGACATTTACTACGAGCAGTACTTC. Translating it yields CASSLDIYYEQYF.

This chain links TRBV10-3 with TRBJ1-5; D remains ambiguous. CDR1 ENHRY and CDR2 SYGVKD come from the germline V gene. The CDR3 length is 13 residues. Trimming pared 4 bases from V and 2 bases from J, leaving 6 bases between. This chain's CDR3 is CAISAGGNQPQHF. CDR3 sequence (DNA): TGTGCCATCAGTGCAGGCGGCAATCAGCCCCAGCATTTT.

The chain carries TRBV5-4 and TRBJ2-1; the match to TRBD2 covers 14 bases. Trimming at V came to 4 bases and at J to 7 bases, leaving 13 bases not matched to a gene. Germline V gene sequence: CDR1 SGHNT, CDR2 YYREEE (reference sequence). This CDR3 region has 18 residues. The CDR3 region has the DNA TGTGCCAGCAGCAAGGGACTAGCGGGAGTTTTAAGTCCGAATGAGCAGTTCTTC. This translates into CASSKGLAGVLSPNEQFF.

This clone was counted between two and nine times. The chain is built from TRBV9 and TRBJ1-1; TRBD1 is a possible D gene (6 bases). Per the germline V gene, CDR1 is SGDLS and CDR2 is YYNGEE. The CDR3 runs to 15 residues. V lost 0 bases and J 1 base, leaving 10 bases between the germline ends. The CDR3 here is CASSVDTGPNTEAFF. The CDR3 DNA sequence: TGTGCCAGCAGCGTAGACACAGGGCCGAACACTGAAGCTTTCTTT.

CDR3 DNA: TGTGCCTGGAGAAGAGGTGTGCAGTACGAGCAGTACTTC. Translation: CAWRRGVQYEQYF. V usage is TRBV30 and J usage is TRBJ2-7; unclear D gene. Germline lookup yields CDR1 GTSNPN and CDR2 SVGIG (reference sequence). V was pared by 3 bases and J by 4 bases, with 13 bases between. CDR3 length equals 13 residues.

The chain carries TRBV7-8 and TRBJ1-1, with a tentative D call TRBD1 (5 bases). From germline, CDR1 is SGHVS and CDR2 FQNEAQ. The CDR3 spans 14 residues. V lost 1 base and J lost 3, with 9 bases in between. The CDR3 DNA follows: TGTGCCAGCAGCTTAGGTTGGGGGGACACTGAAGCTTTCTTT. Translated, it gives CASSLGWGDTEAFF.

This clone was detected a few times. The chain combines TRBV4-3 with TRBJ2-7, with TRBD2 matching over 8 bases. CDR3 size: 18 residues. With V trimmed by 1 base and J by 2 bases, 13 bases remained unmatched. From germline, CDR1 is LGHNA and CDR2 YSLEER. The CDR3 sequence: CASSQGAPSGLGAYEQYF. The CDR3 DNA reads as TGCGCCAGCAGCCAAGGGGCCCCTAGCGGGCTTGGCGCCTACGAGCAGTACTTC.

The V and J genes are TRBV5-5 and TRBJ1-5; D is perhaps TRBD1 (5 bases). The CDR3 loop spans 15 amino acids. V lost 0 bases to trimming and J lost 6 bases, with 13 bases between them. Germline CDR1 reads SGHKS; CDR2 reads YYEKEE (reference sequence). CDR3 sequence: CASSLDPQGTQPQHF. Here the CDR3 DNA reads TGTGCCAGCAGCTTGGATCCCCAGGGAACTCAGCCCCAGCATTTT.

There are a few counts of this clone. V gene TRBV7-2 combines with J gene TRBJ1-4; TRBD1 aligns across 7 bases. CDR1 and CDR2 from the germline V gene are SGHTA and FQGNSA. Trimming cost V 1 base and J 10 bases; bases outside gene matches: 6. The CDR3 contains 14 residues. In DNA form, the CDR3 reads TGTGCCAGCAGCTTAGGGGCCTCAGGGGGAAAACTGTTTTTT. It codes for CASSLGASGGKLFF. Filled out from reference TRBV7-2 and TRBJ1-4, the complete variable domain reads GAGVSQSPSNKVTEKGKDVELRCDPISGHTALYWYRQSLGQGLEFLIYFQGNSAPDKSGLPSDRFSAERTGGSVSTLTIQRTQQEDSAVYLCASSLGASGGKLFFGSGTQLSVL.